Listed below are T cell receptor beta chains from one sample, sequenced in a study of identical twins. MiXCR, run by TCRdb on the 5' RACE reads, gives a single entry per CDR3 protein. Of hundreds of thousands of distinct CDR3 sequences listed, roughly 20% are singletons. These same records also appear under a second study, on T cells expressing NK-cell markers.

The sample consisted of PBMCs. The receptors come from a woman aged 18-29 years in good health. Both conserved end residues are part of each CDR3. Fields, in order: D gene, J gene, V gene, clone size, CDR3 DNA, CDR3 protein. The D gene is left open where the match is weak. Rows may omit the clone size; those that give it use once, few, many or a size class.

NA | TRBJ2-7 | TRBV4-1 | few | TGCGCCAGCAGCCAAGTGACGGGAACGAACTACGAGCAGTACTTC | CASSQVTGTNYEQYF
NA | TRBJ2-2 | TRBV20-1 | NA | TGCAGTTCAGGGGCCGCTAACACCGGGGAGCTGTTTTTT | CSSGAANTGELFF
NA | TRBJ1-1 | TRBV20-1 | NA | TGCAGTGCAGGCAGGGACCTTACTGAAGCTTTCTTT | CSAGRDLTEAFF
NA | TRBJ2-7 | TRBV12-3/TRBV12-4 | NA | TGTGCCAGCAGCTCCGGGGGACTCCCGAGGACCTACGAGCAGTACTTC | CASSSGGLPRTYEQYF
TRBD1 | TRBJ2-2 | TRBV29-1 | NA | TGCAGCGCCCCCCGGACAGGGTCCGGGGAGCTGTTTTTT | CSAPRTGSGELFF
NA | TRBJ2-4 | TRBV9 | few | TGTGCCAGCAGCGACCGTCGGGACTCCGGCATTCAGTACTTC | CASSDRRDSGIQYF
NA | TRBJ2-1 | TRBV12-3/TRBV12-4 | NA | TGTGCCAGCAGTCTCCCCCGAGGCGCGGGTGCGGACAATGAGCAGTTCTTC | CASSLPRGAGADNEQFF
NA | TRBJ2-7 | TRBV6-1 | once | TGTGCCAGCAGCAAAACAGGACACTCATCATACGAGCAGTACTTC | CASSKTGHSSYEQYF
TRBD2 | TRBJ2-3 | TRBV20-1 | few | TGCAGTGCTAGAGAAGCGGGGGGGGGCACAGATACGCAGTATTTT | CSAREAGGGTDTQYF
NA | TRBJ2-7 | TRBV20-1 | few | TGCAGTGCTCGCCGGGGACGCGACGAGCAGTACTTC | CSARRGRDEQYF
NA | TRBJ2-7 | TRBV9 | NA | TGTGCCAGCAGCCGGTCGGTCAACGAGCAGTACTTC | CASSRSVNEQYF
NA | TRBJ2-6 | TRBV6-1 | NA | TGTGCCAGCTCTAAGGGAATTGAGTCTGGGGCCAACGTCCTGACTTTC | CASSKGIESGANVLTF
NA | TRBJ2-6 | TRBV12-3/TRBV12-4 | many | TGTGCCAGCAGCCCGGAAAGCTCTGGGGCCAACGTCCTGACTTTC | CASSPESSGANVLTF
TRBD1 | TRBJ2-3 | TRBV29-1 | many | TGCAGCGTCGTCGGGGACAGGGGGCAAGATACGCAGTATTTT | CSVVGDRGQDTQYF
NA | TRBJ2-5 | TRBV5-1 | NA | TGCGCCAGCAGCTTGGTTCTTATGGGGCCGGGGACCCAGTACTTC | CASSLVLMGPGTQYF
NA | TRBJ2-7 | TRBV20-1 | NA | TGCAGTGCTAGAGATCACCTCGGGGGGCCCCCCAACGAGCAGTACTTC | CSARDHLGGPPNEQYF
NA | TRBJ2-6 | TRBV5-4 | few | TGTGCCAGCAGCATGGAGGACTGGAGGACCCTTTACTCTGGGGCCAACGTCCTGACTTTC | CASSMEDWRTLYSGANVLTF
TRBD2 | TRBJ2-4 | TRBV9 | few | TGTGCCAGCAGCGTAGGAAATAGCGGGAGGGGCATTCAGTACTTC | CASSVGNSGRGIQYF
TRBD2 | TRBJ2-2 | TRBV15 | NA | TGTGCCACCAGCAGTACTAGCGGGAGTACCGGGGAGCTGTTTTTT | CATSSTSGSTGELFF
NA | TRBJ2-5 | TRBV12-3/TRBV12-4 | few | TGTGCCAGCAGAACAACAGGGTTAGAGACCCAGTACTTC | CASRTTGLETQYF
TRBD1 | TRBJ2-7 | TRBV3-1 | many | TGTGCCAGCAGCCAGTCGGACAGGGCGCAGTACTTC | CASSQSDRAQYF
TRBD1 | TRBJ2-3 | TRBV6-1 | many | TGTGCCACCAGACAGGGAAGCACAGATACGCAGTATTTT | CATRQGSTDTQYF
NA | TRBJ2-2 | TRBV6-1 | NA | TGTGCCAGCAGGTTCAACAGGGAGGGCTCGGGAACCGGGGAGCTGTTTTTT | CASRFNREGSGTGELFF
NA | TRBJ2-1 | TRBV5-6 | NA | TGTGCCAGCAGCCCCGAGCTCGGAGGCCCGAACTACAATGAGCAGTTCTTC | CASSPELGGPNYNEQFF
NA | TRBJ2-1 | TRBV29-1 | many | TGCAGCGTTGTTAGGGGGGTGGATGAGCAGTTCTTC | CSVVRGVDEQFF
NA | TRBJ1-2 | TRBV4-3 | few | TGCGCCAGCAGCCAAGAGCGGCAGGGAATGGGTGGCTACACCTTC | CASSQERQGMGGYTF
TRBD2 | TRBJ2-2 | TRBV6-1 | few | TGTGCCACCAAGCTAGCGGGAGCGAACACCGGGGAGCTGTTTTTT | CATKLAGANTGELFF
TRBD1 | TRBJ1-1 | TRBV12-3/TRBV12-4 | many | TGTGCCAGCAGTTTAACCGACAGGGCGAACACTGAAGCTTTCTTT | CASSLTDRANTEAFF